This T cell receptor beta chain was found in a study of glioma-infiltrating T cells. Overall study findings and caveats: Only very few CDR3 sequences appeared in both tissue and blood. Gliomas, especially low-grade, showed above-expected tissue-blood divergence; non-neoplastic patients showed below.

Trimming shortened V by 8 bases and J by 6 bases, and 13 bases separated the two germline ends. This CDR3 contains 13 residues. CDR1 SGHTA and CDR2 FQGNSA come from the germline V gene. TCR alpha and beta CDR3 regions were amplified from RNA using iRepertoire nested multiplex PCR. For one-step reverse transcription and amplification, 100-400 ng of tissue mRNA or PBMC total RNA was used. TCRdb independently ran MiXCR on the multiplex PCR reads; one entry per CDR3 protein. The table lists 95,000 to 150,000 distinct CDR3 sequences, more than 20% of them singletons. The table lists this clonotype with many counts. What it binds is unknown.

Sequencing input: glioma tissue, nonneoplastic brain tissue, or PBMCs (not recorded which). The chain combines TRBV7-2 with TRBJ2-2; D gene unclear. The sequence was collected from a human donor with low-grade glioma or glioblastoma, undergoing nonglioma brain surgery, or in good health (not recorded which). The CDR3 reads CASDELRAGELFF. DNA of the CDR3: TGTGCCAGCGATGAGTTAAGGGCCGGGGAGCTGTTTTTT.